Below, one TCR beta chain is given with its context. This clonotype was counted between two and nine times. The clone's antigen remains unknown. Base-call qualities are not available, and no considerably larger clone is one nucleotide away. A case-control design nested within a healthcare worker cohort in London, UK, was used, with weekly nasopharyngeal swab PCR tests and blood sampling performed. Between 23 and 31 March 2020, the week of the UK lockdown, healthcare workers were enrolled and then followed up weekly for as long as 16 weeks. This sample stems from a study of early T cells in non-severe SARS-CoV-2 infection (dated by TCRdb to 2020 to 2023). General notes on the study: Because TCR sequencing was done on bulk RNA from unsorted whole blood, the alpha and beta chains could not be paired.

Broad study findings and their caveats: VDJdb matching was skewed toward anti-spike CD8 responses, so virus-specific expansions were likely underestimated and private and CD4 specificities were missed.

Spanning cysteine to phenylalanine, the CDR3 consists of 15 amino acids. Of all the DNA, just the CDR3 is kept, 45 bases in frame from base 1. V lost 1 base and J lost 8 bases; the stretch between them is 18 bases long. CDR1 SQVTM and CDR2 ANQGSEA were looked up in the germline V gene. Receptors were amplified or captured by 5' RACE. Sequencing was performed on a NextSeq 500. In the TCR library protocol, unique molecular identifiers were attached to individual cDNA molecules to correct for PCR bias and sequencing error. TCR alpha and beta chains were both sequenced, and the abundances of alpha and beta sequences in each sample were closely correlated with each other. On the study's bioinformatics: Decombinator V4 was used to annotate TCR sequences for V gene, J gene and CDR3. Expanded TCRs were defined as changing significantly between any two time points under a Poisson model with p below 0.0001. Abundances of TCRs were expressed as counts per million after normalisation to the total number of TCRs sequenced in each sample. TRAV1-2 paired with TRAJ12, TRAJ20 or TRAJ33 defined MAIT TCRs, while TRAV10 paired with TRAJ18 defined iNKT TCRs. VDJdb, accessed 1 November 2021, was searched for CMV, EBV and SARS-CoV-2 annotated TCRs, excluding TCRs annotated for multiple antigens. TCRdb's own reprocessing of the public reads used fastp at Q25 and MiXCR and kept productive beta chains. Duplicate CDR3 protein sequences are folded into a single record with the most common DNA and genes. These V and J calls are TCRdb output, not the study's own analysis. Here the sample has about 110,000 distinct CDR3 sequences; 9% to 13% occur a single time. Clones ranked in the top ten supply less than 3.5% of the sample.

Sequencing was carried out using whole blood. This clonotype was sampled from an adult who was a healthcare worker with PCR-confirmed SARS-CoV-2 infection or an uninfected control (not recorded which). The V gene is TRBV29-1 and the J gene is TRBJ2-1; a tentative D call is TRBD1 (7 bases match). The CDR3 amino acid sequence is: CSVEGVGGGQDEQFF. The sequenced DNA: TGCAGCGTTGAAGGTGTAGGAGGGGGCCAGGATGAGCAGTTCTTC.